This is a list of T cell receptor beta chains from one sample in a study of blood T cells in healthy people across ages. TCRdb called the 5' RACE reads again in MiXCR, with one record for every CDR3 protein. The sample holds more than 1.4 million distinct CDR3 sequences, around two fifths seen once. The source material was blood. The receptors stem from a woman between 18 and 30 years old in good health. The CDR3 runs from the conserved cysteine through the conserved F or W. D genes are given only for firm matches. Only some rows state a clone size, as once, few, many or a class for expanded clones.

d_call	clone_size	j_call	v_call	cdr3_aa	cdr3_nt
TRBD1	NA	TRBJ2-1	TRBV10-3	CAISEGTGTYEQFF	TGTGCCATCAGTGAAGGGACAGGGACCTATGAGCAGTTCTTC
TRBD2	many	TRBJ2-5	TRBV4-1	CASSQAGTSGKTQYF	TGCGCCAGCAGCCAGGCCGGGACTAGCGGAAAGACCCAGTACTTC
TRBD1	few	TRBJ2-7	TRBV10-3	CAITPGQGYEQYF	TGTGCCATCACCCCGGGACAGGGTTACGAGCAGTACTTC
TRBD2	NA	TRBJ2-7	TRBV20-1	CSAPGLGSSYEQYF	TGCAGTGCTCCTGGACTAGGAAGCTCCTACGAGCAGTACTTC
NA	many	TRBJ2-1	TRBV29-1	CSVDRDSTSSYNEQFF	TGCAGCGTTGATCGGGACTCTACGAGCTCCTACAATGAGCAGTTCTTC
NA	few	TRBJ2-3	TRBV5-1	CASSLMGDADTQYF	TGCGCCAGCAGCTTGATGGGGGATGCAGATACGCAGTATTTT
TRBD2	NA	TRBJ2-1	TRBV4-2	CASSQESGDYNEQFF	TGTGCCAGCAGCCAAGAAAGCGGGGACTACAATGAGCAGTTCTTC
TRBD1	few	TRBJ1-2	TRBV4-1	CASSPRDRDLIYGYTF	TGCGCCAGCAGCCCTCGGGACAGGGATTTAATCTATGGCTACACCTTC
TRBD1	few	TRBJ1-2	TRBV6-5	CASSHRGLKDYGYTF	TGTGCCAGCAGCCACAGGGGGCTTAAAGACTATGGCTACACCTTC
TRBD2	NA	TRBJ2-3	TRBV20-1	CNPGGTSGGYTDTQYF	TGCAACCCGGGGGGGACTAGCGGGGGGTACACAGATACGCAGTATTTT
TRBD1	few	TRBJ1-4	TRBV4-2	CASSASQGTNEKLFF	TGTGCCAGCAGCGCGTCACAGGGGACTAATGAAAAACTGTTTTTT
TRBD1	NA	TRBJ1-2	TRBV20-1	CSATGTGNGYTF	TGCAGTGCTACCGGGACAGGGAATGGCTACACCTTC
NA	NA	TRBJ2-7	TRBV27	CASSLGAVYEQYF	TGTGCCAGCAGTTTAGGAGCGGTTTACGAGCAGTACTTC
NA	NA	TRBJ2-7	TRBV6-1	CASSETSIDGSYEQYF	TGTGCCAGCAGTGAAACATCGATCGACGGCTCCTACGAGCAGTACTTC
NA	NA	TRBJ2-7	TRBV5-4	CASTVQGLYEQYF	TGTGCCAGCACCGTACAGGGCCTCTACGAGCAGTACTTC
NA	few	TRBJ2-4	TRBV6-2/TRBV6-3	CASRLVGAVNIQYF	TGTGCCAGCAGGTTGGTCGGGGCCGTAAACATTCAGTACTTC
NA	many	TRBJ2-1	TRBV4-1	CASSRSEGGYNEQFF	TGCGCCAGCAGCCGCAGTGAGGGGGGATACAATGAGCAGTTCTTC
NA	NA	TRBJ1-5	TRBV30	CAWSEDSYQPQHF	TGTGCCTGGAGCGAGGACAGTTATCAGCCCCAGCATTTT
NA	NA	TRBJ1-6	TRBV27	CASSLSGGYNSPLHF	TGTGCCAGCAGTTTATCAGGGGGCTATAATTCACCCCTCCACTTT
NA	NA	TRBJ2-1	TRBV20-1	CSGGRGRSSYNEQFF	TGCAGTGGGGGGCGCGGCCGAAGCTCCTACAATGAGCAGTTCTTC
TRBD2	few	TRBJ2-3	TRBV9	CASSAETAGGSSDTQYF	TGTGCCAGCAGCGCCGAGACTGCGGGGGGGTCCTCAGATACGCAGTATTTT
NA	few	TRBJ2-1	TRBV20-1	CSAPALGAGSLSGQFF	TGCAGTGCTCCAGCCCTGGGGGCGGGTTCCTTGAGCGGGCAGTTCTTC
TRBD1	NA	TRBJ1-1	TRBV6-1	CASTRDRLNTEAFF	TGTGCCAGCACTCGGGACAGATTGAACACTGAAGCTTTCTTT
NA	NA	TRBJ1-1	TRBV5-6	CASSFGGPLVTEAFF	TGTGCCAGCAGCTTTGGGGGGCCCCTGGTCACTGAAGCTTTCTTT
NA	few	TRBJ2-7	TRBV24-1	CATSDRGLGSGEQYF	TGTGCCACCAGTGACCGCGGACTTGGGTCGGGCGAGCAGTACTTC
NA	few	TRBJ2-7	TRBV5-1	CASSLGSPLSEQYF	TGCGCCAGCAGCTTGGGTTCCCCGCTCTCGGAGCAGTACTTC
NA	NA	TRBJ2-7	TRBV7-2	CASSSLPGLDYEQYF	TGTGCCAGCAGTTCACTCCCAGGGCTGGACTACGAGCAGTACTTC
NA	few	TRBJ2-7	TRBV20-1	CSARDDSSYEQYF	TGCAGTGCTAGAGATGACAGCTCCTACGAGCAGTACTTC
TRBD1	few	TRBJ2-7	TRBV18	CASSYTGTEAHEQYF	TGTGCCAGCTCATACACCGGGACAGAGGCCCACGAGCAGTACTTC
NA	NA	TRBJ1-1	TRBV15	CATSRGFGTNTEAFF	TGTGCCACCAGCAGAGGCTTTGGGACAAACACTGAAGCTTTCTTT
NA	NA	TRBJ1-6	TRBV4-1	CASSQDILSSYNSPLHF	TGCGCCAGCAGCCAAGATATACTGAGCTCCTATAATTCACCCCTCCACTTT
TRBD2	NA	TRBJ2-1	TRBV11-1	CASAGVSSYNEQFF	TGTGCCAGCGCGGGGGTGAGCTCCTACAATGAGCAGTTCTTC
TRBD2	NA	TRBJ2-2	TRBV6-5	CASSYSSGGYAEELFF	TGTGCCAGCAGTTACTCTAGCGGGGGGTATGCCGAGGAGCTGTTTTTT
TRBD1	NA	TRBJ2-7	TRBV9	CASSAENRGPYEQYF	TGTGCCAGCAGCGCCGAAAACAGGGGTCCCTACGAGCAGTACTTC
TRBD1	few	TRBJ1-6	TRBV3-1	CASSPDRDNSPLHF	TGTGCCAGCAGCCCGGACAGGGACAATTCACCCCTCCACTTT
NA	NA	TRBJ2-5	TRBV20-1	CSASSGPNDEQYF	TGCAGTGCTAGTTCCGGGCCCAACGATGAGCAGTACTTC
NA	few	TRBJ2-7	TRBV14	CASSRQFSGEQYF	TGTGCCAGTTCAAGGCAGTTCTCCGGCGAGCAGTACTTC